These 2 T cell receptor beta chains originate from one sample sequenced in a study of siplizumab effects on memory and regulatory T cells. TCRdb's table, derived via immunoSEQ multiplex PCR, lists solely in-frame clones and lacks some. Among tens of thousands of clones listed, over 85% were seen once. Sequencing used CD8+ T cells sorted from blood. The receptors were sampled from a human donor in good health.

The chain employs TRBV27 and TRBJ1-1; perhaps TRBD1 as D (5 bases). V was trimmed by 0 bases and J by 1 base, leaving 9 bases between them. This CDR3 contains 15 residues. In germline, CDR1 is MNHEY, CDR2 SMNVEV (reference sequence). Here the CDR3 reads CASSLSGAENTEAFF. The DNA of the CDR3 is TGTGCCAGCAGTTTATCAGGGGCAGAGAACACTGAAGCTTTCTTT.

V and J are TRBV13 and TRBJ1-4; perhaps TRBD1 as D (6 bases). The germline V gene has CDR1 PRHDT and CDR2 FYEKMQ (reference sequence). Trimming stripped 5 bases from V and 8 bases from J, with 18 bases between. The CDR3 runs to 15 residues. The CDR3 sequence: CASSKTTGVGEKLFF. The CDR3 nucleotides are TGTGCCAGCAGCAAAACGACAGGAGTCGGAGAAAAACTGTTTTTT.